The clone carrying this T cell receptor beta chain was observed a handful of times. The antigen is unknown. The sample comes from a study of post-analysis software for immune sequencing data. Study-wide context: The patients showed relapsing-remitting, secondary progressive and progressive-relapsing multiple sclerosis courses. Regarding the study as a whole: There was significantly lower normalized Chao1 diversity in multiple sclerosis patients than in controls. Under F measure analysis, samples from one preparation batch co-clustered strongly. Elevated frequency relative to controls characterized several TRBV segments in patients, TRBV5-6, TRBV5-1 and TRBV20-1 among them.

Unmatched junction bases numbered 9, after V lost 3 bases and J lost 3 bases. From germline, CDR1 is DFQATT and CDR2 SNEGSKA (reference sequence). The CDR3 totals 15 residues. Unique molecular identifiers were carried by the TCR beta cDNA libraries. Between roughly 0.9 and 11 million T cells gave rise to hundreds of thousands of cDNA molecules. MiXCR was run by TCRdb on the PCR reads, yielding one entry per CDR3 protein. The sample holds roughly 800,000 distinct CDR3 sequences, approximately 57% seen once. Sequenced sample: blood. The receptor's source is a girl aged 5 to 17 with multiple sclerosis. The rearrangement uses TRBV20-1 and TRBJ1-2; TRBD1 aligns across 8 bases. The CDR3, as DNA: TGCAGTGCTAGTTCTCCAGGGGGCACCGACTATGGCTACACCTTC. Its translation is CSASSPGGTDYGYTF.